This TCR beta chain comes out of a study of blood T cell repertoires in COVID-19. This CDR3 is built from 13 residues. V lost 4 bases and J 6 bases, leaving 13 bases between the germline ends. Germline CDR1 SGHRS, CDR2 YFSETQ. Clones were read by immunoSEQ multiplex PCR, and TCRdb kept only the in-frame ones, dropping some. The data contain about 260,000 clones, 91% of them singletons. The TCR comes from a man in his forties who had been exposed to COVID-19. Sequencing used PBMCs or T cells enriched from blood (not recorded which). The V call is TRBV5-1, the J call TRBJ1-1, with a possible D match to TRBD1 (5 bases). The CDR3 here is CASSVQERAEAFF. The CDR3 bases are TGCGCCAGCAGCGTACAGGAAAGGGCTGAAGCTTTCTTT. Full variable domain (outside the CDR3, taken from reference TRBV5-1 and TRBJ1-1): KAGVTQTPRYLIKTRGQQVTLSCSPISGHRSVSWYQQTPGQGLQFLFEYFSETQRNKGNFPGRFSGRQFSNSRSEMNVSTLELGDSALYLCASSVQERAEAFFGQGTRLTVV.